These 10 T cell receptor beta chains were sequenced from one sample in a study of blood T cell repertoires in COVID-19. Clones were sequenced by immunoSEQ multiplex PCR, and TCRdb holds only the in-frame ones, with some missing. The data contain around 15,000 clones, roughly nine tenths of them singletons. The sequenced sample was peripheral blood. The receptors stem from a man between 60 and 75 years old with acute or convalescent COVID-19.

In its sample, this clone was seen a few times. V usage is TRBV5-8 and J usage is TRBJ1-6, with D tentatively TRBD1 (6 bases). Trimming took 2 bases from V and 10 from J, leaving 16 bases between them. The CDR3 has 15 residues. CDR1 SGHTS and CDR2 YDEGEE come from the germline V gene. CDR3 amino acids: CASSLGTGSRSPLHF. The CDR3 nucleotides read TGTGCCAGCAGCTTAGGAACAGGGAGTCGGTCACCCCTCCACTTT.

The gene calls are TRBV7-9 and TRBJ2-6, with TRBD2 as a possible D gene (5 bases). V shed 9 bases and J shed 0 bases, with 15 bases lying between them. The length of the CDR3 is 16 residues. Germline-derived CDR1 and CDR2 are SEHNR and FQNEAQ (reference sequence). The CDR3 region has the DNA TGTGCCAGTCTCCGATTGGGGAGCTCTGGGGCCAACGTCCTGACTTTC. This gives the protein CASLRLGSSGANVLTF.

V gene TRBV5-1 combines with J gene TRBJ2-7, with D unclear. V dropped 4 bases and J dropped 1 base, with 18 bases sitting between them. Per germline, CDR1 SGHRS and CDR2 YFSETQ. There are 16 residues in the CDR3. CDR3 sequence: CASSPSLRFDSYEQYF. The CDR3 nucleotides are TGCGCCAGCAGCCCCAGCCTGAGGTTCGATTCCTACGAGCAGTACTTC. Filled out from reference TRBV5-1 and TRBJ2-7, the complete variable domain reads KAGVTQTPRYLIKTRGQQVTLSCSPISGHRSVSWYQQTPGQGLQFLFEYFSETQRNKGNFPGRFSGRQFSNSRSEMNVSTLELGDSALYLCASSPSLRFDSYEQYFGPGTRLTVT.

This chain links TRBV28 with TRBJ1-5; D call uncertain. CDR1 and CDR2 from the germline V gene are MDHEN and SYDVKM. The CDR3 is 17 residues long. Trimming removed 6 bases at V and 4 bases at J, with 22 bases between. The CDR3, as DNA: TGTGCCAGCAGCCCAAATGTCGGGAGGGTACGGAATCAGCCCCAGCATTTT. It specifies CASSPNVGRVRNQPQHF.

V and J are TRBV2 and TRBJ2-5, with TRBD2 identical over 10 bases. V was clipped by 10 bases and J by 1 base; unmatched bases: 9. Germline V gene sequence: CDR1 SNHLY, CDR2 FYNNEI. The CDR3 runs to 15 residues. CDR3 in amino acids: CATRAASGGQETQYF. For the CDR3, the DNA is TGTGCCACCCGGGCGGCTAGCGGGGGCCAAGAGACCCAGTACTTC.

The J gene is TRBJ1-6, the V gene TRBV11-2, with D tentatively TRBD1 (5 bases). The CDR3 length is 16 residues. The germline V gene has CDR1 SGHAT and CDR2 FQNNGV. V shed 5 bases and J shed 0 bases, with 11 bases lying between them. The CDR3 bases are TGTGCCAGCAGCCCGAGACAGAGCTCCTATAATTCACCCCTCCACTTT. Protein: CASSPRQSSYNSPLHF.

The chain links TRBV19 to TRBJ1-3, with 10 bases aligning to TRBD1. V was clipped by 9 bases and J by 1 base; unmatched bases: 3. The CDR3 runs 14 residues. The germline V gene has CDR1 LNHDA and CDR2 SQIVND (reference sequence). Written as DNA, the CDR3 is TGTGCCAGCGGGGACAGGGGTTCTGGAAACACCATATATTTT. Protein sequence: CASGDRGSGNTIYF.

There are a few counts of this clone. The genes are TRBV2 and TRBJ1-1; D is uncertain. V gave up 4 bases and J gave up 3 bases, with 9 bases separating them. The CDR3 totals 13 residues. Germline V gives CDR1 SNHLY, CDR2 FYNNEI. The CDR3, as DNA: TGTGCCAGCAGTGTGAGAGTGTACACTGAAGCTTTCTTT. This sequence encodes CASSVRVYTEAFF.

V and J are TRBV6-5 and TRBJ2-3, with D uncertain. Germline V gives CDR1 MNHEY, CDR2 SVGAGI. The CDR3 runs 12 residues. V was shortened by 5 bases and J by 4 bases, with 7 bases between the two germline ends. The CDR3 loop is CASSTYADTQYF. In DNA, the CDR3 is TGTGCCAGCAGTACCTACGCAGATACGCAGTATTTT.

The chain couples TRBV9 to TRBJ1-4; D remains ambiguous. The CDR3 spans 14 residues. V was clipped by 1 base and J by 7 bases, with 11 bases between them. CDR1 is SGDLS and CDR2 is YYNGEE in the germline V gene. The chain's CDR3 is CASSVRAEGEKLFF. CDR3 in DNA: TGTGCCAGCAGCGTAAGGGCGGAGGGTGAAAAACTGTTTTTT.